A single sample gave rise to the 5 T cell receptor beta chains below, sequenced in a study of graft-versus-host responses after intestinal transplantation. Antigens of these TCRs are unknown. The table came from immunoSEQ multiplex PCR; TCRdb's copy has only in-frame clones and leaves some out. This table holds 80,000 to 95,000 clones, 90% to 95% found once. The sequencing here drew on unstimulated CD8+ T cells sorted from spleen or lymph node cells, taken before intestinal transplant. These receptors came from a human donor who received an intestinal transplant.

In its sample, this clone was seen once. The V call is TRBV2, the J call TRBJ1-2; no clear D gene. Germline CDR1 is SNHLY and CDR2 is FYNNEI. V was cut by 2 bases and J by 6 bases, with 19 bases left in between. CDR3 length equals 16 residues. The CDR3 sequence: CASSEYYTAVGNGYTF. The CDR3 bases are TGTGCCAGCAGTGAATATTACACTGCGGTTGGAAATGGCTACACCTTC. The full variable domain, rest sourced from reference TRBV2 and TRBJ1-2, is EPEVTQTPSHQVTQMGQEVILRCVPISNHLYFYWYRQILGQKVEFLVSFYNNEISEKSEIFDDQFSVERPDGSNFTLKIRSTKLEDSAMYFCASSEYYTAVGNGYTFGSGTRLTVV.

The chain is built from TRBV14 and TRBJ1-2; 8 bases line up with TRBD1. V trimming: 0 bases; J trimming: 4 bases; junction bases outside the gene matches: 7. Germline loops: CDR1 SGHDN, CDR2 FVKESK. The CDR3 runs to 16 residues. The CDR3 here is CASSQEAGGGSYGYTF. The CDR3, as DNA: TGTGCCAGCAGCCAAGAGGCAGGGGGCGGTTCCTATGGCTACACCTTC.

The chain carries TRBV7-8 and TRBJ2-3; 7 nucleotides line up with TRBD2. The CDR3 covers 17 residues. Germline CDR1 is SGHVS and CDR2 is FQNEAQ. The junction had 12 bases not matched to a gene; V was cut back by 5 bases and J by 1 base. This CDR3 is CASSLPLAGPRTDTQYF. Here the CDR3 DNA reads TGTGCCAGCAGCCTCCCCTTAGCGGGTCCCCGCACAGATACGCAGTATTTT.

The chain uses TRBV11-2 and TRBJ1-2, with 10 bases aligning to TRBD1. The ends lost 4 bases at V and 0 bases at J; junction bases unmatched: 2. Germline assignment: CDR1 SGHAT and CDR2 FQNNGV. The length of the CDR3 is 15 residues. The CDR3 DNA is TGTGCCAGCAGCTCCGGACAGGGGGCTAACTATGGCTACACCTTC. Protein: CASSSGQGANYGYTF. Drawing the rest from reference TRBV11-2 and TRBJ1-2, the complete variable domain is EAGVAQSPRYKIIEKRQSVAFWCNPISGHATLYWYQQILGQGPKLLIQFQNNGVVDDSQLPKDRFSAERLKGVDSTLKIQPAKLEDSAVYLCASSSGQGANYGYTFGSGTRLTVV.

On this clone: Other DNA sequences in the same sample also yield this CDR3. CDR3 DNA sequence: TGTGCCAGCAGTTTGGGACAGAACTATGGCTACACCTTC. Its protein is CASSLGQNYGYTF. The chain combines TRBV27 with TRBJ1-2; 7 bases agree with TRBD1. After removal of 3 bases from V and 2 bases from J, the junction contained 0 bases not matched to a gene. The CDR3 contains 13 residues. Per the germline V gene, CDR1 is MNHEY and CDR2 is SMNVEV (reference sequence).